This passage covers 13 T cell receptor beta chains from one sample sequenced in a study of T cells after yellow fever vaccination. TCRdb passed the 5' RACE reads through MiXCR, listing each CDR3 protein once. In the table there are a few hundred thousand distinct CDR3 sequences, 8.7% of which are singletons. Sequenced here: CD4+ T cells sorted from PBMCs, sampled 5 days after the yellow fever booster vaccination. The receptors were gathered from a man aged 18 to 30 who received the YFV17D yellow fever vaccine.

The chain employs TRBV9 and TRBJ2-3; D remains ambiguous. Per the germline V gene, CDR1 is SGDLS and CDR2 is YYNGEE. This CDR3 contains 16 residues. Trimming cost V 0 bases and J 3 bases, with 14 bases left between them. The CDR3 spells CASSVAVTLGTDTQYF. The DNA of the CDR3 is TGTGCCAGCAGCGTAGCCGTAACTCTGGGGACAGATACGCAGTATTTT.

The CDR3 is CSATSPGTEYGYTF. CDR3 nucleotides: TGCAGTGCCACTTCTCCCGGGACGGAGTATGGCTACACCTTC. J is TRBJ1-2 and V is TRBV20-1; D might be TRBD1 (5 bases). V was pared by 6 bases and J by 5 bases, with 19 bases between. Per the germline V gene, CDR1 is DFQATT and CDR2 is SNEGSKA (reference sequence). This CDR3 is 14 amino acids long.

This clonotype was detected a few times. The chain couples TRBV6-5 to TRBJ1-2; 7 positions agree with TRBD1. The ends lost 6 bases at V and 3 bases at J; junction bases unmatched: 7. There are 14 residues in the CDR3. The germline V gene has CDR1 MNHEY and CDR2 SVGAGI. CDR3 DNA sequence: TGTGCCAGCAGACCCTTGACAGGGTACTATGGCTACACCTTC. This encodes CASRPLTGYYGYTF.

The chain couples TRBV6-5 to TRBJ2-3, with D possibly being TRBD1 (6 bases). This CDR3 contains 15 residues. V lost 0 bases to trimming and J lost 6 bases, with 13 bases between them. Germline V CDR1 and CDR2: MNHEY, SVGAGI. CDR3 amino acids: CASSYSTWGRDTQYF. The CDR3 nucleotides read TGTGCCAGCAGTTACTCGACCTGGGGGCGGGATACGCAGTATTTT.

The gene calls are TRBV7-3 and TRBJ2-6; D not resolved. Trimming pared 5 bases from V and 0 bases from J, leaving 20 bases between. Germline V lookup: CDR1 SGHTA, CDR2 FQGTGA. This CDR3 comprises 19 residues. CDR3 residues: CASSSTLPTVPSGANVLTF. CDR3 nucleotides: TGTGCCAGCAGCAGCACCTTACCCACCGTGCCCTCTGGGGCCAACGTCCTGACTTTC.

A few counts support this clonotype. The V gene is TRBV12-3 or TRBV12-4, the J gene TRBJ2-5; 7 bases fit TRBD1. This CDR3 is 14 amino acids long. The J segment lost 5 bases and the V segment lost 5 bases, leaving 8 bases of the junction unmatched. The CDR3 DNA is TGTGCCAGCAGTGTAACAGGGGTTGTGGAGACCCAGTACTTC. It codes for CASSVTGVVETQYF.

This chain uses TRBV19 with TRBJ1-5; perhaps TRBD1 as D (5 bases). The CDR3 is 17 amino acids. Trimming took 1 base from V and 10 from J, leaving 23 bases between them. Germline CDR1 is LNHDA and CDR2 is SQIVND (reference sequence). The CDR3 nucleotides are TGTGCCAGTAGTATAGTTCTACAGGACCCTCAGGGTAGACCCCAGCATTTT. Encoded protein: CASSIVLQDPQGRPQHF. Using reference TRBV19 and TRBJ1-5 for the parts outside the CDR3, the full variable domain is DGGITQSPKYLFRKEGQNVTLSCEQNLNHDAMYWYRQDPGQGLRLIYYSQIVNDFQKGDIAEGYSVSREKKESFPLTVTSAQKNPTAFYLCASSIVLQDPQGRPQHFGDGTRLSIL.

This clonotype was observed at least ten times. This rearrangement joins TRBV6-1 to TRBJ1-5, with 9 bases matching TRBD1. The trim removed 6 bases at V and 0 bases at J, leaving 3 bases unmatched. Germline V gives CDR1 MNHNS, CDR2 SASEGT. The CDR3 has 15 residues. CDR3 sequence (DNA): TGTGCCAGCAGCGACAGGGGGGCTAGCAATCAGCCCCAGCATTTT. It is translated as CASSDRGASNQPQHF.

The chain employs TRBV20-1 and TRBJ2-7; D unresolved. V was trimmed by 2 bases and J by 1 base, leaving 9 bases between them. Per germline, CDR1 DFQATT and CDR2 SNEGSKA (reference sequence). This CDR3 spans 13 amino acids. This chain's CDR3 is CSARYGSSYEQYF. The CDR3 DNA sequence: TGCAGTGCTAGATATGGCAGTTCCTACGAGCAGTACTTC.

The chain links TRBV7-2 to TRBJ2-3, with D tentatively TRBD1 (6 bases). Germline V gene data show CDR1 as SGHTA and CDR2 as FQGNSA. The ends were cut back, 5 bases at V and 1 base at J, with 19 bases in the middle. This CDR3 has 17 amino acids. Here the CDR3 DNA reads TGTGCCAGCAGCCAGGGGCCCGTGGGTTCAGGCACAGATACGCAGTATTTT. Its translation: CASSQGPVGSGTDTQYF.

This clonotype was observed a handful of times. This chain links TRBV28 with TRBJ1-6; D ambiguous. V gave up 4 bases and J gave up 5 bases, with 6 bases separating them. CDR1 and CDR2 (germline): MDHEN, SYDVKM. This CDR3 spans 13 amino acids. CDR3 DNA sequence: TGTGCCAGCAGTTCCCCTAATAATTCACCCCTCCACTTT. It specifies CASSSPNNSPLHF.

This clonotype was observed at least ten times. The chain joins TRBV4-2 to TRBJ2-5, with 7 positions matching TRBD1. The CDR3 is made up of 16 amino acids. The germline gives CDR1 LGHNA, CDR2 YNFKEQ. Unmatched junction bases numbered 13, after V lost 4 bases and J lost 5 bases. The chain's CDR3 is CASSPGGQFVRETQYF. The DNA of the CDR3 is TGTGCCAGCAGCCCAGGGGGACAGTTTGTTCGCGAGACCCAGTACTTC.

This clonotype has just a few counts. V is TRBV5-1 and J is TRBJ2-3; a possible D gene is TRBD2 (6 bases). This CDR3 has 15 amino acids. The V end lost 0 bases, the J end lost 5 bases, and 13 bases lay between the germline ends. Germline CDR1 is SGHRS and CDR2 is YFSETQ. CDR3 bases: TGCGCCAGCAGCTTGGACCCTTCGGGACTAGATACGCAGTATTTT. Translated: CASSLDPSGLDTQYF.